These 22 T cell receptor beta chains came from one sample sequenced in a study of blood T cell repertoires in COVID-19. Sequenced by immunoSEQ multiplex PCR; TCRdb stores in-frame clones only, minus some. The sample includes 55,000 to 85,000 clones, approximately 88% of them seen just once. Material: peripheral blood. These receptors all stem from a human donor in a cohort sampled during active COVID-19.

The chain combines TRBV7-2 with TRBJ2-1, with 9 bases that match TRBD2. This CDR3 comprises 16 residues. Losses at the gene ends were 1 base for V and 5 bases for J; bases not matched to a gene: 6. The germline CDR1 and CDR2 sequences are SGHTA and FQGNSA. The DNA for the CDR3 is TGTGCCAGCAGCTTAGATGATAGCGGGAGTAACAATGAGCAGTTCTTC. Encoded protein: CASSLDDSGSNNEQFF.

The rearrangement uses TRBV3-1 (or the pseudogene TRBV3-2) and TRBJ2-7; D is possibly TRBD1 (5 bases). The CDR3 contains 15 residues. Looked up from germline, CDR1 is LGHDT and CDR2 is YNNKEL (reference sequence). V lost 0 bases and J 0 bases, leaving 9 bases between the germline ends. CDR3 region: CASSQDGAYSYEQYF. The CDR3 DNA sequence: TGTGCCAGCAGCCAAGATGGGGCCTACTCCTACGAGCAGTACTTC.

The chain carries TRBV4-3 and TRBJ1-2, with D uncertain. The CDR3 covers 15 residues. Germline V gives CDR1 LGHNA, CDR2 YSLEER. Deletions cut 0 bases from V and 5 bases from J, with 13 bases between. The DNA of the CDR3 is TGCGCCAGCAGCCAAGATTTGTTCGGGATATATGGCTACACCTTC. Translated, it gives CASSQDLFGIYGYTF.

The rearrangement links TRBV19 to TRBJ1-2, with 7 bases identical to TRBD1. Germline assignment: CDR1 LNHDA and CDR2 SQIVND (reference sequence). The CDR3 covers 12 residues. V lost 10 bases to trimming and J lost 7 bases; unmatched junction nucleotides: 9. The CDR3 loop is CATSPGQSGYTF. CDR3 coding DNA: TGTGCCACTTCTCCGGGACAGAGTGGCTACACCTTC.

The chain uses TRBV6-5 and TRBJ2-7; 7 positions match TRBD1. CDR1 is MNHEY, CDR2 SVGAGI, per germline. After removal of 0 bases from V and 3 bases from J, the junction contained 5 bases not matched to a gene. The CDR3 extends over 15 amino acids. The CDR3 loop reads CASSYSGGENYEQYF. CDR3 nucleotide sequence: TGTGCCAGCAGTTACTCAGGGGGCGAAAACTACGAGCAGTACTTC.

The chain joins TRBV5-4 to TRBJ1-2; TRBD1 aligns across 9 bases. Germline V gene lookup returns CDR1 SGHNT and CDR2 YYREEE (reference sequence). The CDR3 is made up of 16 amino acids. With V trimmed by 2 bases and J by 4 bases, 9 bases remained unmatched. Here the CDR3 reads CASSFPGQGGSYGYTF. The CDR3 coding sequence is TGTGCCAGCAGCTTTCCGGGACAGGGTGGGAGCTATGGCTACACCTTC.

The rearrangement links TRBV5-6 to TRBJ1-4; maybe TRBD1 (5 bases). The CDR3 is 13 residues long. Germline-derived CDR1 and CDR2 are SGHDT and YYEEEE. V was cut by 4 bases and J by 10 bases, with 14 bases left in between. The chain's CDR3 is CASSTGPEGKLFF. CDR3 DNA sequence: TGTGCCAGCAGCACGGGACCGGAGGGAAAACTGTTTTTT.

V is TRBV19 and J is TRBJ2-1; TRBD2 matches 14 bases. V trimming: 5 bases; J trimming: 9 bases; junction bases outside the gene matches: 18. This CDR3 is 19 amino acids long. Looked up from germline, CDR1 is LNHDA and CDR2 is SQIVND (reference sequence). CDR3 nucleotide sequence: TGTGCCAGTAGTCCCAGTCCACCGGGACTAGCGGGAGTGAGGTTTGAGCAGTTCTTC. Protein sequence: CASSPSPPGLAGVRFEQFF.

The sample holds a few counts of this clone. The chain has TRBV30 and TRBJ2-3; 10 bases are a match to TRBD1. From germline, CDR1 is GTSNPN and CDR2 SVGIG (reference sequence). With V trimmed by 2 bases and J by 8 bases, 7 bases remained unmatched. The CDR3 is 14 residues long. The CDR3, as DNA: TGTGCCTGGAGTACCGGGACAGGGGTGGGTACGCAGTATTTT. Translation gives CAWSTGTGVGTQYF.

The rearrangement links TRBV6-5 to TRBJ1-2; 9 bases are shared with TRBD1. The CDR3 runs 14 residues. The V gene end was trimmed by 6 bases and the J gene end by 4 bases; junction bases not matched to a gene: 6. The V gene's germline CDR1 is MNHEY and CDR2 SVGAGI. The CDR3: CASSGGQGVYGYTF. As DNA, the CDR3 is TGTGCCAGCAGCGGGGGACAGGGAGTCTATGGCTACACCTTC.

The chain uses TRBV6-5 and TRBJ2-3; maybe TRBD2 (5 bases). Trimming shortened V by 8 bases and J by 0 bases, and 12 bases separated the two germline ends. This CDR3 comprises 14 residues. Germline CDR1 is MNHEY and CDR2 is SVGAGI. This CDR3 is CASGNSGSTDTQYF. CDR3 sequence (DNA): TGTGCCAGCGGAAACTCGGGGAGCACAGATACGCAGTATTTT.

V is TRBV7-2 and J is TRBJ1-3, with TRBD1 matching over 7 bases. Germline values: CDR1 SGHTA, CDR2 FQGNSA. The trim removed 4 bases at V and 0 bases at J, leaving 3 bases unmatched. This CDR3 comprises 15 residues. The CDR3 is CASSSGQTSGNTIYF. The CDR3 nucleotides read TGTGCCAGCAGCTCGGGACAGACCTCTGGAAACACCATATATTTT.

This sequence joins TRBV11-2 and TRBJ2-3; TRBD2 matches at 8 bases. The CDR3 has 17 residues. In germline, CDR1 is SGHAT, CDR2 FQNNGV. The V and J ends lost 3 bases and 0 bases, in that order; junction bases with no gene match: 8. The CDR3 here is CASSFTPGGESTDTQYF. CDR3 DNA sequence: TGTGCCAGCAGCTTCACCCCCGGGGGGGAAAGCACAGATACGCAGTATTTT.

The table lists this clone with a count of one. This chain connects TRBV7-3 to TRBJ2-7; D may be TRBD1 (5 bases). V shed 2 bases and J shed 6 bases, with 11 bases lying between them. Germline CDR1 and CDR2: SGHTA and FQGTGA. The CDR3 has 13 residues. The CDR3 region has the DNA TGTGCCAGCAGCTTAGTCTCTAGGGGCGAGCAGTACTTC. Translated: CASSLVSRGEQYF.

The chain has TRBV21-1 and TRBJ2-5; the D call of TRBD1 is as the table states it, not checked on the DNA. TRBV21-1 is classified as a pseudogene. CDR3 length equals 16 residues. The CDR3 reads CASSTKRDRGQETQYF. The DNA of the CDR3 is TGTGCCAGCAGCACCAAAAGGGACAGGGGCCAAGAGACCCAGTACTTC.

This chain's CDR3 is CASSTDRTDGYTF. The CDR3 DNA reads TGTGCCAGCAGCACAGATAGGACAGATGGCTACACCTTC. The gene calls are TRBV12-3 or TRBV12-4 and TRBJ1-2; a weak D match, TRBD1 (6 bases). This CDR3 has 13 amino acids. V lost 6 bases and J 6 bases, leaving 14 bases between the germline ends.

The rearrangement links TRBV3-1 (or the pseudogene TRBV3-2) to TRBJ2-3; TRBD1 agrees at 9 bases. The germline V gene has CDR1 LGHDT and CDR2 YNNKEL (reference sequence). This CDR3 has 16 residues. V lost 3 bases, J lost 5 bases, and 9 bases stayed unmatched. As DNA, the CDR3 is TGTGCCAGCAGCCAGCCTACAGGGGGCGGCTTAGATACGCAGTATTTT. It specifies CASSQPTGGGLDTQYF.

The chain is built from TRBV19 and TRBJ2-2; tentatively, D is TRBD2 (5 bases). The V gene's germline CDR1 is LNHDA and CDR2 SQIVND (reference sequence). The CDR3 spans 13 residues. Trimming took 3 bases from V and 5 from J, leaving 7 bases between them. CDR3 nucleotides: TGTGCCAGTAGTATCAGCGGTACCGGGGAGCTGTTTTTT. This gives the protein CASSISGTGELFF.

The gene calls are TRBV7-9 and TRBJ2-1; a possible D gene is TRBD2 (6 bases). The ends were cut back, 4 bases at V and 7 bases at J, with 17 bases in the middle. The germline V gene encodes CDR1 SEHNR and CDR2 FQNEAQ (reference sequence). The CDR3 loop spans 15 amino acids. The CDR3 is CASSWGGAPKNEQFF. In DNA, the CDR3 is TGTGCCAGCAGCTGGGGCGGGGCCCCTAAAAATGAGCAGTTCTTC.

The chain has TRBV7-2 and TRBJ2-5, with D possibly being TRBD1 (5 bases). V lost 2 bases and J 3 bases, leaving 7 bases between the germline ends. Germline assignment: CDR1 SGHTA and CDR2 FQGNSA. This CDR3 region has 13 residues. CDR3 nucleotides: TGTGCCAGCAGCTTACGCAGGGAAGAGACCCAGTACTTC. Its translation: CASSLRREETQYF.

This sequence joins TRBV3-1 (or the pseudogene TRBV3-2) and TRBJ1-4, with D unclear. CDR3 length equals 15 residues. Per germline, CDR1 LGHDT and CDR2 YNNKEL (reference sequence). Trimming cost V 2 bases and J 7 bases, with 14 bases left between them. CDR3 amino acids: CASSQRGPGGEKLFF. The CDR3 DNA is TGTGCCAGCAGCCAACGTGGCCCCGGCGGTGAAAAACTGTTTTTT.

The chain employs TRBV7-8 and TRBJ2-5, with a possible D match to TRBD1 (7 bases). The V gene's germline CDR1 is SGHVS and CDR2 FQNEAQ. V was shortened by 5 bases and J by 3 bases, with 13 bases between the two germline ends. The CDR3 totals 14 residues. As DNA, the CDR3 is TGTGCCAGCAGCCGCGGCAGGGGGGAAGAGACCCAGTACTTC. It specifies CASSRGRGEETQYF.